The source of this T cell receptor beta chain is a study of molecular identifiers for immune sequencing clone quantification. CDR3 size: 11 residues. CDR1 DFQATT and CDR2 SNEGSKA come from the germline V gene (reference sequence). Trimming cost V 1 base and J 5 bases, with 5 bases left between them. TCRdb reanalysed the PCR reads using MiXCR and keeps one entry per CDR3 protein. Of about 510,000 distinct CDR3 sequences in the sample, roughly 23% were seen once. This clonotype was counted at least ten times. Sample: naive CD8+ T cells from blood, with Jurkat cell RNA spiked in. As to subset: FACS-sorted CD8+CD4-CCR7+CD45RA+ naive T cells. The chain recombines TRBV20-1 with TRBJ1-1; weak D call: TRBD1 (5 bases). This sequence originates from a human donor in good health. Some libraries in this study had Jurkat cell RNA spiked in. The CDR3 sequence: CSARGGTEAFF. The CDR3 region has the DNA TGCAGTGCTAGAGGGGGGACTGAAGCTTTCTTT.